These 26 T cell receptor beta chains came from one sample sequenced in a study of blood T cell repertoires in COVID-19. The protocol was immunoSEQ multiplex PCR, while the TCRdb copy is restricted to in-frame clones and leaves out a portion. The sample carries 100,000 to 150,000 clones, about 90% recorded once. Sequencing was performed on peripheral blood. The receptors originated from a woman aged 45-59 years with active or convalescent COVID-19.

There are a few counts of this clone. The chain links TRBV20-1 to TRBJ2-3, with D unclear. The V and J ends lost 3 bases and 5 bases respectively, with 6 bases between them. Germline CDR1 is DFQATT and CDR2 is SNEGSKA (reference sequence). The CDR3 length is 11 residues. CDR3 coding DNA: TGCAGTGCTAGCCTAGAAGATACGCAGTATTTT. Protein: CSASLEDTQYF.

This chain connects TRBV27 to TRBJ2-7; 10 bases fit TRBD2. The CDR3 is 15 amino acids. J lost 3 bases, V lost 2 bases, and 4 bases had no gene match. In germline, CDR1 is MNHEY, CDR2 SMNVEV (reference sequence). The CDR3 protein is CASSLHGLADYEQYF. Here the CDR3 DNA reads TGTGCCAGCAGTTTACATGGACTAGCGGACTACGAGCAGTACTTC.

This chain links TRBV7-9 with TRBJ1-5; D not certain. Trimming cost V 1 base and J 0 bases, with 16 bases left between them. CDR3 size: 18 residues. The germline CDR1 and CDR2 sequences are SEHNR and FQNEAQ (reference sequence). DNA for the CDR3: TGTGCCAGCAGCTTAGAGTACTTGGGTGGAGGTAGCAATCAGCCCCAGCATTTT. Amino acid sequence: CASSLEYLGGGSNQPQHF.

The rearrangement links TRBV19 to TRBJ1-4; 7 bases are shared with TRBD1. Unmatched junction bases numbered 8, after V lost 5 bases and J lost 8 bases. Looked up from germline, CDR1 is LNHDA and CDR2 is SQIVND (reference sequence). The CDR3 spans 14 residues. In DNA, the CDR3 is TGTGCCAGTAGTCAATTACAGGGGCCAGAAAAACTGTTTTTT. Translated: CASSQLQGPEKLFF.

CDR3 nucleotide sequence: TGTGCCAGCGCGCCTAGCGGGAGCTCCTACAATGAGCAGTTCTTC. It encodes CASAPSGSSYNEQFF. J is TRBJ2-1 and V is TRBV6-4, with TRBD2 identical over 10 bases. CDR1 is MRHNA, CDR2 SNTAGT, per germline. V lost 8 bases to trimming and J lost 0 bases; unmatched junction nucleotides: 4. This CDR3 has 15 residues.

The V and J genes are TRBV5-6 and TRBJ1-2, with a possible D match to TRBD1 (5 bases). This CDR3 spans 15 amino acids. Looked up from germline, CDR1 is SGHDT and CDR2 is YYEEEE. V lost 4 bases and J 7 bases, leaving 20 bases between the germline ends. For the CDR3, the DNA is TGTGCCAGCAGCGTCTTTGGGCGGGGGAAGGGTGGCTACACCTTC. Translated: CASSVFGRGKGGYTF. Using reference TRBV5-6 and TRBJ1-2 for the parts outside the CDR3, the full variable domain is DAGVTQSPTHLIKTRGQQVTLRCSPKSGHDTVSWYQQALGQGPQFIFQYYEEEERQRGNFPDRFSGHQFPNYSSELNVNALLLGDSALYLCASSVFGRGKGGYTFGSGTRLTVV.

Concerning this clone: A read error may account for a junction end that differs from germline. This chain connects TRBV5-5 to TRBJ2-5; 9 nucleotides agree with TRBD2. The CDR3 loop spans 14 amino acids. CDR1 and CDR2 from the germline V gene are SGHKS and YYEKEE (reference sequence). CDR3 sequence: CASSLAGGREGLNF. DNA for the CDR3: TGTGCCAGCAGCTTGGCCGGGGGGCGGGAGGGCCTAAACTTC.

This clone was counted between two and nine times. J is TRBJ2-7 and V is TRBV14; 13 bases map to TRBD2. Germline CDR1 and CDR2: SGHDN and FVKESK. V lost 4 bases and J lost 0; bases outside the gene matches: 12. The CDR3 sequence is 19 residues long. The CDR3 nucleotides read TGTGCCAGCAGCCCCTCCGGGACTAGCGGGATCCCCATCTCCTACGAGCAGTACTTC. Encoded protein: CASSPSGTSGIPISYEQYF. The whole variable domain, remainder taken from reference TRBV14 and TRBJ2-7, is EAGVTQFPSHSVIEKGQTVTLRCDPISGHDNLYWYRRVMGKEIKFLLHFVKESKQDESGMPNNRFLAERTGGTYSTLKVQPAELEDSGVYFCASSPSGTSGIPISYEQYFGPGTRLTVT.

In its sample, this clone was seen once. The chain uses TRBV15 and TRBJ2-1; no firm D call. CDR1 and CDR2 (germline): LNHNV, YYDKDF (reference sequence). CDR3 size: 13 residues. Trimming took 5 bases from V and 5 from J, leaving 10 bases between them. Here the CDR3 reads CATSSNAHNEQFF. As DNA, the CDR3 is TGTGCCACCAGCTCGAACGCGCACAATGAGCAGTTCTTC.

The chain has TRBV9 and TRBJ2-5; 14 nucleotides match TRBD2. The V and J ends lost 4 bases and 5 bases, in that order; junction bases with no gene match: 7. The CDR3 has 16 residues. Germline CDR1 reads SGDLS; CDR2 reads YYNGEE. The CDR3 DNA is TGTGCCAGCAGCCCCGGGACTAGCGGGAGCGGGGAGACCCAGTACTTC. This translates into CASSPGTSGSGETQYF. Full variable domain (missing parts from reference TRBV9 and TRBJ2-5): DSGVTQTPKHLITATGQRVTLRCSPRSGDLSVYWYQQSLDQGLQFLIQYYNGEERAKGNILERFSAQQFPDLHSELNLSSLELGDSALYFCASSPGTSGSGETQYFGPGTRLLVL.

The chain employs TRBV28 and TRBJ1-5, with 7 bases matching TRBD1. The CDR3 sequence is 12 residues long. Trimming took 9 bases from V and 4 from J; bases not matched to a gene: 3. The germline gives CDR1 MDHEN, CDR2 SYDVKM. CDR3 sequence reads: CASIQGNQPQHF. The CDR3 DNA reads TGTGCCAGTATACAGGGGAATCAGCCCCAGCATTTT.

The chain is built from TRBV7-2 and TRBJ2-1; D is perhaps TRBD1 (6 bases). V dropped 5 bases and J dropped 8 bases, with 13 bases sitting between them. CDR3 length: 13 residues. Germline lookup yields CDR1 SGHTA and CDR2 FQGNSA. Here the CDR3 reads CASSPGQQYEQFF. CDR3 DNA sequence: TGTGCCAGCAGCCCTGGACAGCAATATGAGCAGTTCTTC.

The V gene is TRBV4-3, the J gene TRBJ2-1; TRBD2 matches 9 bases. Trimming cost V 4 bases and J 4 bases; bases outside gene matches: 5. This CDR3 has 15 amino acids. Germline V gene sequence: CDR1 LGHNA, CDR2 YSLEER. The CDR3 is CASSRTSGPYNEQFF. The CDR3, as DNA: TGCGCCAGCAGCCGCACTAGCGGGCCTTACAATGAGCAGTTCTTC.

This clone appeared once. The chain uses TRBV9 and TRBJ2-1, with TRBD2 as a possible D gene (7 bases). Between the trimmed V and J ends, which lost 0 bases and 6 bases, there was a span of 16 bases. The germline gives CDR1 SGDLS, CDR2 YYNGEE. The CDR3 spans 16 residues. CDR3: CASSVEGGLVSNEQFF. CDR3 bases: TGTGCCAGCAGCGTAGAGGGGGGGCTTGTAAGCAATGAGCAGTTCTTC.

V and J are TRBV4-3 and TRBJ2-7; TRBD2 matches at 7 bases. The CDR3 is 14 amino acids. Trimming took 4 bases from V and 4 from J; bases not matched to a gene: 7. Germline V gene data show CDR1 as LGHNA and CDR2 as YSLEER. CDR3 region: CASSPAGPPYEQYF. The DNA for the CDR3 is TGCGCCAGCAGCCCAGCGGGACCCCCTTACGAGCAGTACTTC.

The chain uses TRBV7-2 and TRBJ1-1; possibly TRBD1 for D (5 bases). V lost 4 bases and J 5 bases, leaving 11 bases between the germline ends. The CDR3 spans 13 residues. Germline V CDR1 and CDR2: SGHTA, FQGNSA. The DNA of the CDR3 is TGTGCCAGCAGCTCTCCGGGGGGAACTGAAGCTTTCTTT. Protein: CASSSPGGTEAFF.

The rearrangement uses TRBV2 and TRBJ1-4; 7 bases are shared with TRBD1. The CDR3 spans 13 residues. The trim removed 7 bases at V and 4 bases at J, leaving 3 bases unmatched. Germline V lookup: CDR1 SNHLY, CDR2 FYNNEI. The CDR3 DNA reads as TGTGCCAGCACGGGACAGAATAATGAAAAACTGTTTTTT. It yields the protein CASTGQNNEKLFF.

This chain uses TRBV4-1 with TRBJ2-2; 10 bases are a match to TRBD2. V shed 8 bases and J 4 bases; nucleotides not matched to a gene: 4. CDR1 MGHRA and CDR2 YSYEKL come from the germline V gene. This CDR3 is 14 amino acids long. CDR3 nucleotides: TGCGCCAGCCGGACTAGCGGTTTCACCGGGGAGCTGTTTTTT. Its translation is CASRTSGFTGELFF.

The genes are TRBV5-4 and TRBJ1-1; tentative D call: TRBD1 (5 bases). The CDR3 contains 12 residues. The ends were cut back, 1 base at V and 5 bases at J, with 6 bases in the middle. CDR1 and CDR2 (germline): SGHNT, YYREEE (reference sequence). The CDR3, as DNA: TGTGCCAGCAGCTTGCCAGGGACTGAAGCTTTCTTT. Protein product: CASSLPGTEAFF.

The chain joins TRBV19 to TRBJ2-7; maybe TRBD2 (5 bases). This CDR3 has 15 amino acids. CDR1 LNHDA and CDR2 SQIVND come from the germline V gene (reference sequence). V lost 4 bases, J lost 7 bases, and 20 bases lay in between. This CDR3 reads CASSTPLALRAEQYF. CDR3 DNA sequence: TGTGCCAGTAGTACCCCCCTAGCCCTACGAGCTGAGCAGTACTTC.

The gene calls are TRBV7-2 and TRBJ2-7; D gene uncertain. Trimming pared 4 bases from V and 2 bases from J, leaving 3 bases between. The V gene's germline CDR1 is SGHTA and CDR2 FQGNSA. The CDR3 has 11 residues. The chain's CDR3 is CASSSTYEQYF. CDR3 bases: TGTGCCAGCAGCTCTACCTACGAGCAGTACTTC.

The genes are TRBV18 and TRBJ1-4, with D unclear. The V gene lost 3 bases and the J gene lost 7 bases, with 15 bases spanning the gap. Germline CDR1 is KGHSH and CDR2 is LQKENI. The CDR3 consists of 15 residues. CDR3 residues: CASSPPSERGEKLFF. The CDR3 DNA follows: TGTGCCAGCTCACCCCCGAGTGAACGGGGTGAAAAACTGTTTTTT.

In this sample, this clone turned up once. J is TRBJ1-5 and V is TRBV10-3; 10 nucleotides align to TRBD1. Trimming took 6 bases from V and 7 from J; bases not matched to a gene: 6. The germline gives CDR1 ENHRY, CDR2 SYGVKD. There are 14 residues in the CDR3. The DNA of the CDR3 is TGTGCCATCAGGGGGACAGGGGAGGAACAGCCCCAGCATTTT. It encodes CAIRGTGEEQPQHF.

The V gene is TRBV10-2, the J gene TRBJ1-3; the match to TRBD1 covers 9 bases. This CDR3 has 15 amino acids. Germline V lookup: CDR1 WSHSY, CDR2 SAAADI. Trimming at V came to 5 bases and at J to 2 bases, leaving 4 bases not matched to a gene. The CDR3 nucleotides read TGCGCCAGCAGTTCAACAGGGGGCCCTGGAAACACCATATATTTT. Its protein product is CASSSTGGPGNTIYF.

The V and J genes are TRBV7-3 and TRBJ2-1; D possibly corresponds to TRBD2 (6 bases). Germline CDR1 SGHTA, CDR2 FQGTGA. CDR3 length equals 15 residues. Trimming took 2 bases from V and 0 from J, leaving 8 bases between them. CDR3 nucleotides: TGTGCCAGCAGCTTAGCGGGGTACTCCTACAATGAGCAGTTCTTC. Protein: CASSLAGYSYNEQFF.

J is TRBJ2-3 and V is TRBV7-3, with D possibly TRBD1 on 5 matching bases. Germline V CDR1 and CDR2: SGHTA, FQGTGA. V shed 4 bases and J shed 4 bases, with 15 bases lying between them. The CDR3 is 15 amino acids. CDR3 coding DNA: TGTGCCAGCAGCTCTCTCCAGGACAAAGCAGATACGCAGTATTTT. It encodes CASSSLQDKADTQYF.